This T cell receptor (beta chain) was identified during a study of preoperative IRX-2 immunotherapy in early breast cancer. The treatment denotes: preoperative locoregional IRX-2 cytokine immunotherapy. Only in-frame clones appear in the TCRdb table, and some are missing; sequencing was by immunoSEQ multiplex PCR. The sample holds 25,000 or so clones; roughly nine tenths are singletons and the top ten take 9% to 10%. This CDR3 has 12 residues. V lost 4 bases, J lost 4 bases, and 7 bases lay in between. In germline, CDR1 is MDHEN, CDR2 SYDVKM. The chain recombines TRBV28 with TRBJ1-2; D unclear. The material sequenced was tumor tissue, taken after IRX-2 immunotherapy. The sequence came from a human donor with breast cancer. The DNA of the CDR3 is TGTGCCAGCAGTTCGTACATCTATGGCTACACCTTC. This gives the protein CASSSYIYGYTF.